This entry lists 10 T cell receptor beta chains sequenced from one sample in a study of blood T cell repertoires in COVID-19. TCRdb's copy holds only in-frame clones and misses some; the assay was immunoSEQ multiplex PCR. The sample has 95,000 to 130,000 clones, 90% seen once. Sequenced: peripheral blood. These receptors all come from a human donor with active COVID-19. The donor label of this sample is uncertain.

The genes are TRBV7-9 and TRBJ1-4; TRBD1 aligns across 7 bases. The CDR3 is 14 residues long. V was clipped by 4 bases and J by 8 bases; unmatched bases: 7. CDR1 is SEHNR and CDR2 is FQNEAQ in the germline V gene (reference sequence). CDR3 in DNA: TGTGCCAGCAGCTACCGGGACAGTGGAGAAAAACTGTTTTTT. This codes for CASSYRDSGEKLFF.

The chain is built from TRBV29-1 and TRBJ2-5, with D perhaps TRBD1 (7 bases). The CDR3 contains 14 residues. From germline, CDR1 is SQVTM and CDR2 ANQGSEA. V was trimmed by 4 bases and J by 2 bases, leaving 14 bases between them. Here the CDR3 DNA reads TGCAGCGTTGTATGGCAGGGGGGTCAAGAGACCCAGTACTTC. This sequence encodes CSVVWQGGQETQYF.

The chain combines TRBV21-1 with TRBJ2-1; the table's D call, TRBD2, was not checked against the DNA. TRBV21-1 is a pseudogene. This CDR3 is 14 amino acids long. CDR3 region: CASRGLAGGISKFF. CDR3 nucleotides: TGTGCCAGCAGGGGACTAGCGGGGGGGATCAGTAAGTTCTTC.

The chain is built from TRBV7-3 and TRBJ2-3; maybe TRBD1 (6 bases). The CDR3 is 17 residues long. Germline V gene sequence: CDR1 SGHTA, CDR2 FQGTGA. V was shortened by 2 bases and J by 4 bases, with 19 bases between the two germline ends. CDR3 sequence: CASSLGTKGRGADTQYF. The CDR3 nucleotides read TGTGCCAGCAGCTTAGGGACAAAGGGAAGGGGAGCAGATACGCAGTATTTT.

The genes are TRBV28 and TRBJ1-5; D is unresolved. The CDR3 runs 17 residues. Germline assignment: CDR1 MDHEN and CDR2 SYDVKM. V was pared by 1 base and J by 6 bases, with 19 bases between. The CDR3 DNA is TGTGCCAGCAGTTTATTCGGCAGGCCATCCATCAGTCAGCCCCAGCATTTT. It codes for CASSLFGRPSISQPQHF.

V gene TRBV19 combines with J gene TRBJ1-1; D not certain. Germline V gives CDR1 LNHDA, CDR2 SQIVND (reference sequence). The CDR3 is 11 amino acids. V was pared by 5 bases and J by 5 bases, with 6 bases between. The CDR3 bases are TGTGCCAGTAGTCACGGGACTGAAGCTTTCTTT. Its protein product is CASSHGTEAFF. The entire variable domain, with the rest obtained from reference TRBV19 and TRBJ1-1, is as follows: DGGITQSPKYLFRKEGQNVTLSCEQNLNHDAMYWYRQDPGQGLRLIYYSQIVNDFQKGDIAEGYSVSREKKESFPLTVTSAQKNPTAFYLCASSHGTEAFFGQGTRLTVV.

V usage is TRBV30 and J usage is TRBJ1-2, with 10 nucleotides matching TRBD1. The CDR3 is 14 residues long. V lost 5 bases and J lost 2; bases outside the gene matches: 5. Germline V lookup: CDR1 GTSNPN, CDR2 SVGIG (reference sequence). In nucleotides, the CDR3 is TGTGCCTGGGACAGGGGGCGCCGGAACTATGGCTACACCTTC. It translates to CAWDRGRRNYGYTF.

V and J are TRBV27 and TRBJ1-6, with 8 positions matching TRBD1. The J segment lost 7 bases and the V segment lost 5 bases, leaving 7 bases of the junction unmatched. The CDR3 is 15 amino acids. Germline V gene data show CDR1 as MNHEY and CDR2 as SMNVEV (reference sequence). The CDR3 spells CASSVDRGGNSPLHF. The CDR3 DNA sequence: TGTGCCAGCAGTGTCGACAGGGGCGGGAATTCACCCCTCCACTTT.

This chain connects TRBV14 to TRBJ1-3, with a weak D call TRBD1 (5 bases). Trimming shortened V by 0 bases and J by 2 bases, and 8 bases separated the two germline ends. CDR3 length equals 15 residues. In germline, CDR1 is SGHDN, CDR2 FVKESK. CDR3 amino acids: CASSQDGGTGNTIYF. DNA for the CDR3: TGTGCCAGCAGCCAAGATGGGGGGACTGGAAACACCATATATTTT.

The chain has TRBV4-3 and TRBJ2-7, with 12 bases matching TRBD2. The trim removed 0 bases at V and 5 bases at J, leaving 5 bases unmatched. Germline CDR1 and CDR2: LGHNA and YSLEER. This CDR3 is 16 amino acids long. Here the CDR3 DNA reads TGCGCCAGCAGCCAAGAGATACTAGCGGGGGGCGACGAGCAGTACTTC. It encodes CASSQEILAGGDEQYF.